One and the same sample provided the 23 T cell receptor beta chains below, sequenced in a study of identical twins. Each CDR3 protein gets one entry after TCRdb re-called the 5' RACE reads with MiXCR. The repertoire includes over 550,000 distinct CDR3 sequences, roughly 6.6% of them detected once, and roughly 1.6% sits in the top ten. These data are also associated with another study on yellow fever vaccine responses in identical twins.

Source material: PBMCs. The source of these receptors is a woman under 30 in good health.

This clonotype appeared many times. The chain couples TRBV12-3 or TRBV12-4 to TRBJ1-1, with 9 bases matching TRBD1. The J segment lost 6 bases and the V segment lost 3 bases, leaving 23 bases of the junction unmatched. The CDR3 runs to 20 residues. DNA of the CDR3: TGTGCCAGCAGTTTCGGGGACAGGGCTAATGGGGGGAATGCCTACGCTGAAGCTTTCTTT. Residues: CASSFGDRANGGNAYAEAFF.

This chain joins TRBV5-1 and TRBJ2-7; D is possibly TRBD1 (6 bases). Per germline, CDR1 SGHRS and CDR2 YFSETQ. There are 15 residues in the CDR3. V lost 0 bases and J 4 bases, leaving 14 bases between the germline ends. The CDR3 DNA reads TGCGCCAGCAGCTTGGCCCGGGACAATAAGTACGAGCAGTACTTC. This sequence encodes CASSLARDNKYEQYF.

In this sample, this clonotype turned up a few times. CDR3: CASSLTGAGQPQHF. The CDR3 nucleotides are TGTGCCAGCAGCCTGACAGGGGCGGGACAGCCCCAGCATTTT. V gene TRBV7-2 combines with J gene TRBJ1-5; 8 bases fit TRBD1. With V trimmed by 5 bases and J by 7 bases, 7 bases remained unmatched. CDR3 length: 14 residues. Germline values: CDR1 SGHTA, CDR2 FQGNSA.

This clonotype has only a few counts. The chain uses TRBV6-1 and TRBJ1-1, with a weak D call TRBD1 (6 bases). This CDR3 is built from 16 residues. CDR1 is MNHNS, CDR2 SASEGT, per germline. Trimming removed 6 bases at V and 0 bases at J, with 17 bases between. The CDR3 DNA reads TGTGCCAGCAGCCGGGGGACAACACTCATGAACACTGAAGCTTTCTTT. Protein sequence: CASSRGTTLMNTEAFF.

CDR3 protein: CATSGGGSEAFF. The CDR3 DNA sequence: TGTGCCACTTCGGGGGGGGGTAGTGAAGCTTTCTTT. The rearrangement links TRBV10-3 to TRBJ1-1, with D perhaps TRBD1 (5 bases). CDR1 ENHRY and CDR2 SYGVKD come from the germline V gene. Trimming cost V 10 bases and J 7 bases, with 16 bases left between them. This CDR3 region has 12 residues.

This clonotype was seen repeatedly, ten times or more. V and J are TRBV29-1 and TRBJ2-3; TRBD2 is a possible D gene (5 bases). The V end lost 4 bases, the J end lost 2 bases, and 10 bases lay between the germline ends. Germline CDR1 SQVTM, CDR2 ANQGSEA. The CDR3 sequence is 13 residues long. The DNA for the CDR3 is TGCAGCGTTGTGTACGGGATCACAGATACGCAGTATTTT. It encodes CSVVYGITDTQYF.

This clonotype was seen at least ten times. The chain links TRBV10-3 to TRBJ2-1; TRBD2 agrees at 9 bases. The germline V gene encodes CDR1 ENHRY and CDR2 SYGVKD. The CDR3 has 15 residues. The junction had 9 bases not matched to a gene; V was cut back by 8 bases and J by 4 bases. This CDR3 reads CAIGGRDGTYNEQFF. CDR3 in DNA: TGTGCCATCGGCGGGAGGGACGGTACTTACAATGAGCAGTTCTTC.

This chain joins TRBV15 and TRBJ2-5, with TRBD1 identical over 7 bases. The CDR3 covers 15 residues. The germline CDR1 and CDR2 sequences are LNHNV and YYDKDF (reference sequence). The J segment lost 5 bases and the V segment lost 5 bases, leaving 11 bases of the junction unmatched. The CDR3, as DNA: TGTGCCACCAGCTCCCGACAGGGCCGGTCGGAGACCCAGTACTTC. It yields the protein CATSSRQGRSETQYF.

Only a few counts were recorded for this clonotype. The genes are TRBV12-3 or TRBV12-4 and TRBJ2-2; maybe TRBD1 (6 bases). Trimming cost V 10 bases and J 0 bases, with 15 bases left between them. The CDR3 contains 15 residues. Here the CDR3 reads CATSRGVPNTGELFF. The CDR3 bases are TGTGCCACCTCCAGGGGCGTCCCGAACACCGGGGAGCTGTTTTTT.

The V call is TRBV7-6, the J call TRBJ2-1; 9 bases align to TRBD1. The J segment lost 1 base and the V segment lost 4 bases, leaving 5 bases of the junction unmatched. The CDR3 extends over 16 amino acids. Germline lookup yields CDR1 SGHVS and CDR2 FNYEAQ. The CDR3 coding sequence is TGTGCCAGCAGCTCAACAGGGGGCTCATCCTACAATGAGCAGTTCTTC. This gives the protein CASSSTGGSSYNEQFF.

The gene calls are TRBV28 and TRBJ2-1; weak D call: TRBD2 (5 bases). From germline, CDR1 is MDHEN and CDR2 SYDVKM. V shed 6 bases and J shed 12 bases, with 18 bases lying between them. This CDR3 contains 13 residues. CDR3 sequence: CASSYDPAGAQFF. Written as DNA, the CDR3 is TGTGCCAGCAGCTACGACCCGGCGGGTGCGCAGTTCTTC.

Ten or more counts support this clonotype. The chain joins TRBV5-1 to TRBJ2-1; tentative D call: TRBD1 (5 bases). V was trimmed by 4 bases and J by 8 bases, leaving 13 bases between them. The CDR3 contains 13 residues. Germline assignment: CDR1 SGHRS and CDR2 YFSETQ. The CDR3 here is CASSGTQGYEQFF. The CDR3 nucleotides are TGCGCCAGCAGCGGAACCCAGGGCTATGAGCAGTTCTTC.

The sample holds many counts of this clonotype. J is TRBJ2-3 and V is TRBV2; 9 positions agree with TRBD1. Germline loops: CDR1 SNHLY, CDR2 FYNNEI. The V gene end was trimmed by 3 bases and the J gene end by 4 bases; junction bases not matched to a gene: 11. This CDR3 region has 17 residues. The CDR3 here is CASSDLGDRVLSDTQYF. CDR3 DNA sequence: TGTGCCAGCAGTGATCTGGGGGACAGGGTATTATCAGATACGCAGTATTTT.

DNA of the CDR3: TGTGCCAGCACCCGATACCGGGGACCGAGTAAAGAGACCCAGTACTTC. Translated: CASTRYRGPSKETQYF. The chain employs TRBV11-2 and TRBJ2-5; the D call may be TRBD1 or TRBD2 (5 bases each). CDR3 length: 16 residues. V lost 7 bases, J lost 3 bases, and 21 bases lay in between. Germline CDR1 SGHAT, CDR2 FQNNGV.

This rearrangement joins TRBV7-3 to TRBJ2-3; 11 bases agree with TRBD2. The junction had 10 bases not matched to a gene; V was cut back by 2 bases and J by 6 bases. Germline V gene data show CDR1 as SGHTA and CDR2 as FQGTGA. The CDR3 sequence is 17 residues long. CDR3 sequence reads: CASSLRPGTSGGDTQYF. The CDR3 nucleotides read TGTGCCAGCAGCTTACGGCCCGGGACTAGCGGAGGGGATACGCAGTATTTT.

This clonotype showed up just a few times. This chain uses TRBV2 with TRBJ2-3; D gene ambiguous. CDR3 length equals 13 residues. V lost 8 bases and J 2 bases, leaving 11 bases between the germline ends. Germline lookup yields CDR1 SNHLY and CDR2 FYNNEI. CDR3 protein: CASFRPDTDTQYF. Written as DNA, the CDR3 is TGTGCCAGCTTTAGGCCTGACACAGATACGCAGTATTTT.

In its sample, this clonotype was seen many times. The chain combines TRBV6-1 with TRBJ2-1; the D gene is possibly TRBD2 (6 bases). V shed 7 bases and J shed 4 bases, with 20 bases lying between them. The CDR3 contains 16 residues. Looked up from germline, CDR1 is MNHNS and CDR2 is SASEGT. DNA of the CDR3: TGTGCCAGCACCCCCCAACGGGAGATGGGATACAATGAGCAGTTCTTC. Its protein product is CASTPQREMGYNEQFF.

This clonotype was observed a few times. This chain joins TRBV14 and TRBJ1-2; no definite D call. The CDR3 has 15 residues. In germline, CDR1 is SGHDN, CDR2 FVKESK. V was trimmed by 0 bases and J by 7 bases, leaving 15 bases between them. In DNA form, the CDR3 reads TGTGCCAGCAGCCAAGAAGGTGATGGGTGGCGTGGCTACACCTTC. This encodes CASSQEGDGWRGYTF.

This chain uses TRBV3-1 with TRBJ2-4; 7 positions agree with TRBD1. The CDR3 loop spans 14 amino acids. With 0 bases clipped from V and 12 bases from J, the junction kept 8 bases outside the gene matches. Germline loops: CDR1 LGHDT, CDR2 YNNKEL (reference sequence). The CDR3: CASSQEAGGDTQYF. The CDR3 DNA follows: TGTGCCAGCAGCCAAGAAGCAGGGGGTGATACTCAGTACTTC. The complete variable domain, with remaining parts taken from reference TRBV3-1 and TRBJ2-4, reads DTAVSQTPKYLVTQMGNDKSIKCEQNLGHDTMYWYKQDSKKFLKIMFSYNNKELIINETVPNRFSPKSPDKAHLNLHINSLELGDSAVYFCASSQEAGGDTQYFGAGTRLSVL.

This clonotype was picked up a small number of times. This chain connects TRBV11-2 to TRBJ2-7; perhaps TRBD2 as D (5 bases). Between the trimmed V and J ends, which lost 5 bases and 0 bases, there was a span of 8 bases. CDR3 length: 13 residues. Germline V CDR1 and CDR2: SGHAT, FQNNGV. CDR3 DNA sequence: TGTGCCAGCAGCAACGGACTCTCCTACGAGCAGTACGTC. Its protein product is CASSNGLSYEQYV.

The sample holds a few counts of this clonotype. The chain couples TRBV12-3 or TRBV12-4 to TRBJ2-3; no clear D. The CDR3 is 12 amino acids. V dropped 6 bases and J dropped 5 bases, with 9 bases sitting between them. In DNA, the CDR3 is TGTGCCAGCAGACCTCTGGGAGATACGCAGTATTTT. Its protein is CASRPLGDTQYF.

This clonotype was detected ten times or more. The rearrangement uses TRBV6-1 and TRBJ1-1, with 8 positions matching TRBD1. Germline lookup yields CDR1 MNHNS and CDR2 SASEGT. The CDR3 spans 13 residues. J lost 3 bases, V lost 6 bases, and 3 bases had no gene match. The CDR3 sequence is CASRQGAYTEAFF. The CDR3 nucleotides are TGTGCCAGCAGGCAGGGGGCGTACACTGAAGCTTTCTTT.

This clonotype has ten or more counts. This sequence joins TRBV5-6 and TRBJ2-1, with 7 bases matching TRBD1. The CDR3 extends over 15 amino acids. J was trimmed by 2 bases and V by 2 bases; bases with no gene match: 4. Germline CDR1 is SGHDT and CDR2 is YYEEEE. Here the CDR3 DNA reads TGTGCCAGCAGCTTTAAGGACAGGACCTACAATGAGCAGTTCTTC. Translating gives CASSFKDRTYNEQFF.